Below, one T cell receptor beta chain is given with its context. TCR beta sequencing covered blood CD8+ and CD4+ T cells. Random hexamers were used to reverse transcribe about 0.45 to 1 ug of RNA. TCR beta CDR3 was amplified by immunoSEQ covering 54 Vbeta and 13 Jbeta. TCRdb passed the immunoSEQ multiplex PCR reads through MiXCR, listing each CDR3 protein once. The data hold under 150,000 distinct CDR3 sequences, with about 95% observed a single time. The data belong to a study of CD8 T cells in Susac syndrome. The sequenced sample was CD4+ T cells from PBMCs. The sequence came from a human donor with multiple sclerosis.

CDR3 protein: CSARDSGVQDTQYF. In DNA, the CDR3 is TGCAGTGCTAGAGATTCGGGGGTTCAGGATACGCAGTATTTT. V usage is TRBV20-1 and J usage is TRBJ2-3; D may be TRBD2 (6 bases). CDR1 DFQATT and CDR2 SNEGSKA come from the germline V gene (reference sequence). The V end was cut by 0 bases, the J end by 6 bases, with 13 bases between. This CDR3 spans 14 amino acids.